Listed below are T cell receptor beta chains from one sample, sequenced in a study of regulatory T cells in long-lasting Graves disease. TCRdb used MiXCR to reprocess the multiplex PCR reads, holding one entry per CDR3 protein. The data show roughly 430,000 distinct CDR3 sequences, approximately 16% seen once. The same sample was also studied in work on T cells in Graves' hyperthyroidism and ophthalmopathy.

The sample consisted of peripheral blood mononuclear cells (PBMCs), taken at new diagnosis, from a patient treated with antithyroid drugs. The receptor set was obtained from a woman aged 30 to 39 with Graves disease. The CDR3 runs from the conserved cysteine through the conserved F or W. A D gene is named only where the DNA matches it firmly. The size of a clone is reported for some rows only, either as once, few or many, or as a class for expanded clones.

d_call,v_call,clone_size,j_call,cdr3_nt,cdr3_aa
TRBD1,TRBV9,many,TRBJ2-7,TGTGCCAGCAGCGCTAGCCAGGGGGAAACCTACGAGCAGTACTTC,CASSASQGETYEQYF
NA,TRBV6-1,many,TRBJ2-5,TGTGCCAGCAAACCGAGGGGTCGTACACAAGAGACCCAGTACTTC,CASKPRGRTQETQYF
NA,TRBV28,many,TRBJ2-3,TGTGCCAGCAGTACGCAGGGTGGTGCAGATACGCAGTATTTT,CASSTQGGADTQYF
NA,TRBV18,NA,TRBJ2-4,TGTGCCAGCTCACCAAAGGATTCCAAAAACATTCAGTACTTC,CASSPKDSKNIQYF
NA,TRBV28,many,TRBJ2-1,TGTGCCAGCAGCTTTTCCGTCACACCTCAGTTCTTC,CASSFSVTPQFF
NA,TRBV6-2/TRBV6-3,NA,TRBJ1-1,TGTGCCAGCGCGAGGAGCATAAACACTGAAGCTTTCTTT,CASARSINTEAFF
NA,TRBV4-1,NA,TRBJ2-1,TGCGCCAGCAGCCAAGTAGATATGGGGTTTAGGTCCTACAATGAGCAGTTCTTC,CASSQVDMGFRSYNEQFF
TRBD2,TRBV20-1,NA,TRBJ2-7,TGCAGTGCTAGTGAGCCGGGACTAGTCAGGTACGAGCAGTACTTC,CSASEPGLVRYEQYF
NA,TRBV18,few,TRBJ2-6,TGTGCCAGCTCACCGGACGGGGGCTCTGGGGCCAACGTCCTGACTTTC,CASSPDGGSGANVLTF
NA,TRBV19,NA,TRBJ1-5,TGTGCCAGTAGGTCAGGGTGGCAGCCCCAGCATTTT,CASRSGWQPQHF
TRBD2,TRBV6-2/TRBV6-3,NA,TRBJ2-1,TGTGCCAGCAGTTACTCGCCGGGACTAGCGGAAAGCTCCTACAATGAGCAGTTCTTC,CASSYSPGLAESSYNEQFF
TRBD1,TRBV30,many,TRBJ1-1,TGTGCCGGAGACAGGGAGGAGGGCACTGAAGCTTTCTTT,CAGDREEGTEAFF
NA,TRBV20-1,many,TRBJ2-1,TGCAGTGTTAACAAGGTCCGAGAGAGAGTCTACAATGAGCAGTTCTTC,CSVNKVRERVYNEQFF
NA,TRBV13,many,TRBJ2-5,TGTGCCAGCAGCTTTCGGTACTATGGGGGACGAGAGACCCAGTACTTC,CASSFRYYGGRETQYF
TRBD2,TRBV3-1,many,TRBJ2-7,TGTGCCAGCAGCCAAGGGGCGGGAGGCGGCGAGCAGTACTTC,CASSQGAGGGEQYF
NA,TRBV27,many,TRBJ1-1,TGTGCCAGCAGCCGACTCCCCCTTTCGAACACTGAAGCTTTCTTT,CASSRLPLSNTEAFF